The T cell receptor beta chain described here comes from a study of glioma-infiltrating T cells after dendritic cell vaccination. Study summary: The vaccine used monocyte-derived dendritic cells pulsed overnight with autologous tumor lysate. Patients received three intradermal dendritic cell vaccine injections at biweekly intervals. Overall study findings and caveats: Patients with more pretreatment TILs had longer time to progression and survival.

The time point here: after dendritic cell vaccination, including at tumor progression/relapse. With respect to this clone: Its antigen is not known.

The CDR3 runs 16 residues. From germline, CDR1 is PRHDT and CDR2 FYEKMQ (reference sequence). The V and J ends lost 4 bases and 4 bases, in that order; junction bases with no gene match: 9. The table came from immunoSEQ multiplex PCR; TCRdb's copy has only in-frame clones and leaves some out. The data contain roughly 85,000 clones, 85% of them singletons. This clonotype was obtained from a human donor with glioblastoma. The genes are TRBV13 and TRBJ1-4; 7 positions match TRBD1. The sample in question was blood, obtained after dendritic cell vaccination. The CDR3 nucleotides are TGTGCCAGCAGCTCAACCGGGACAGACGTTAATGAAAAACTGTTTTTT. This translates into CASSSTGTDVNEKLFF. Based on the CDR3 plus reference TRBV13 and TRBJ1-4, the full variable domain is AAGVIQSPRHLIKEKRETATLKCYPIPRHDTVYWYQQGPGQDPQFLISFYEKMQSDKGSIPDRFSAQQFSDYHSELNMSSLELGDSALYFCASSSTGTDVNEKLFFGSGTQLSVL.